These 21 T cell receptor beta chains came from one sample sequenced in a study of CD8 T cells in ankylosing spondylitis. Findings of the study overall: Characteristic of ankylosing spondylitis blood, it appeared, was a TCR beta motif comprising several highly homologous variants.

These receptors have no known antigen. TCRdb redid the calling of the 5' RACE reads with MiXCR, one entry per CDR3 protein. The sample comprises roughly 220,000 distinct CDR3 sequences, about 17% of which are singletons, and about 44% rests with the top ten. Sequencing was performed on blood, either unsorted or a sorted T cell fraction (not recorded which). The receptors shown here come from a male donor with ankylosing spondylitis.

This clonotype was observed a few times. The chain recombines TRBV20-1 with TRBJ2-7, with 11 bases fitting TRBD2. CDR1 and CDR2 (germline): DFQATT, SNEGSKA (reference sequence). This CDR3 is built from 15 residues. Losses at the gene ends were 6 bases for V and 4 bases for J; bases not matched to a gene: 11. This CDR3 reads CSAPRVAGGSYEQYF. The CDR3 coding sequence is TGCAGTGCCCCGAGGGTAGCGGGAGGGTCGTACGAGCAGTACTTC.

The chain couples TRBV19 to TRBJ2-7; no clear D. The CDR3 extends over 14 amino acids. Germline V lookup: CDR1 LNHDA, CDR2 SQIVND (reference sequence). Trimming took off 6 bases at V and 2 bases at J, with 14 bases between the two ends. CDR3 region: CASSYTYRAYEQYF. The CDR3 coding sequence is TGTGCCAGTAGCTACACCTATCGGGCCTACGAGCAGTACTTC.

This clonotype showed up just a few times. The rearrangement links TRBV15 to TRBJ2-7; D gene uncertain. Trimming took 5 bases from V and 7 from J, leaving 12 bases between them. Germline CDR1 LNHNV, CDR2 YYDKDF (reference sequence). The CDR3 extends over 12 amino acids. CDR3: CATSLPTEEQYF. CDR3 in DNA: TGTGCCACCAGCCTACCAACGGAGGAGCAGTACTTC.

This clonotype was observed many times. This chain connects TRBV6-5 to TRBJ1-1; weak D call: TRBD1 (5 bases). CDR3 size: 15 residues. The germline V and J ends were trimmed by 0 bases and 6 bases, with 14 bases remaining between them. Germline CDR1 reads MNHEY; CDR2 reads SVGAGI. CDR3 protein: CASSYSVEGASEAFF. DNA for the CDR3: TGTGCCAGCAGTTACTCGGTCGAAGGGGCCTCTGAAGCTTTCTTT.

The CDR3 spells CASSGSGIYNEQFF. The CDR3 nucleotides are TGTGCCAGCAGCGGGAGCGGGATCTACAATGAGCAGTTCTTC. This chain uses TRBV9 with TRBJ2-1, with 7 bases identical to TRBD2. This CDR3 has 14 residues. J gave up 3 bases and V 3 bases, and 3 bases lay outside the gene matches. Germline V gene lookup returns CDR1 SGDLS and CDR2 YYNGEE.

A few counts support this clonotype. The chain links TRBV6-2 or TRBV6-3 to TRBJ2-2, with 9 bases aligning to TRBD2. CDR3 length: 21 residues. Germline CDR1 is MNHEY and CDR2 is SVGEGT. V was pared by 6 bases and J by 4 bases, with 24 bases of the junction left unmatched. Here the CDR3 reads CASSLQGRGVVAGVITGELFF. The CDR3 coding sequence is TGTGCCAGCAGCCTACAGGGGAGGGGAGTAGTAGCGGGAGTAATCACCGGGGAGCTGTTTTTT.

This chain uses TRBV4-1 with TRBJ2-4; no firm D call. This CDR3 has 16 residues. V was clipped by 1 base and J by 0 bases, with 10 bases between them. Germline-derived CDR1 and CDR2 are MGHRA and YSYEKL. The chain's CDR3 is CASSQVSQEAKNIQYF. The CDR3 nucleotides are TGCGCCAGCAGCCAAGTCAGCCAGGAAGCCAAAAACATTCAGTACTTC.

This clonotype turned up a few times. The rearrangement joins TRBV12-3 or TRBV12-4 to TRBJ2-3; no reliable D call. V was clipped by 5 bases and J by 0 bases, with 15 bases between them. This CDR3 spans 16 amino acids. The CDR3 sequence is CASSPAMGSSTDTQYF. The CDR3 bases are TGTGCCAGCAGTCCCGCGATGGGGTCTAGCACAGATACGCAGTATTTT.

This clonotype was observed a few times. The chain employs TRBV5-1 and TRBJ2-1, with D hard to call. Germline loops: CDR1 SGHRS, CDR2 YFSETQ. Trimming removed 3 bases from V and 3 bases from J, with 13 bases in between. The CDR3 totals 15 residues. The CDR3 nucleotides read TGCGCCAGCAGCTCGGACCGGAAAGACTACAATGAGCAGTTCTTC. This codes for CASSSDRKDYNEQFF.

The rearrangement joins TRBV9 to TRBJ2-7, with 10 bases that match TRBD2. This CDR3 is built from 15 residues. Per germline, CDR1 SGDLS and CDR2 YYNGEE. J gave up 0 bases and V 5 bases, and 5 bases lay outside the gene matches. CDR3 in amino acids: CASSGTSGISYEQYF. CDR3 DNA sequence: TGTGCCAGCAGTGGTACTAGCGGGATCTCCTACGAGCAGTACTTC.

This clonotype was detected a few times. V usage is TRBV29-1 and J usage is TRBJ2-7; tentatively, D is TRBD1 (6 bases). This CDR3 spans 13 amino acids. Trimming removed 7 bases from V and 0 bases from J, with 13 bases in between. Germline CDR1 reads SQVTM; CDR2 reads ANQGSEA. The DNA of the CDR3 is TGCAGCGGGGGTCAGGGGCACTCCTACGAGCAGTACTTC. Protein: CSGGQGHSYEQYF.

This clonotype was counted a few times. The chain combines TRBV6-1 with TRBJ2-1; 9 bases match TRBD1. V shed 5 bases and J 9 bases; nucleotides not matched to a gene: 11. The V gene's germline CDR1 is MNHNS and CDR2 SASEGT. The CDR3 totals 15 residues. CDR3 protein: CASSRPWTGVFEQFF. CDR3 nucleotide sequence: TGTGCCAGCAGTCGCCCTTGGACAGGGGTTTTTGAGCAGTTCTTC.

This clonotype was detected many times. Germline and junction disagree at one end, which may indicate a read error. The chain employs TRBV5-1 and TRBJ2-7, with 8 bases lining up with TRBD1. The CDR3 is 13 residues long. Germline V gene data show CDR1 as SGHRS and CDR2 as YFSETQ. Here the CDR3 DNA reads TGTGCCAGCAGTTTGGCAGGGGGCGACGAGCAGTACTTC. Protein product: CASSLAGGDEQYF.

This clonotype turned up a few times. The J gene is TRBJ2-7, the V gene TRBV6-2 or TRBV6-3; 7 bases agree with TRBD2. Trimming cost V 0 bases and J 3 bases; bases outside gene matches: 5. Per the germline V gene, CDR1 is MNHEY and CDR2 is SVGEGT. The CDR3 extends over 15 amino acids. DNA of the CDR3: TGTGCCAGCAGTTACTCCGCGGGAGCAGGCTACGAGCAGTACTTC. Translation gives CASSYSAGAGYEQYF.

The rearrangement joins TRBV12-3 or TRBV12-4 to TRBJ2-1; 8 nucleotides line up with TRBD2. The CDR3 extends over 16 amino acids. Losses at the gene ends were 5 bases for V and 5 bases for J; bases not matched to a gene: 11. The CDR3 DNA is TGTGCCAGCAGTGGACTAGCTTCTTCGGATGACAATGAGCAGTTCTTC. It translates to CASSGLASSDDNEQFF.

The chain has TRBV7-9 and TRBJ2-7; unclear D gene. Germline-derived CDR1 and CDR2 are SEHNR and FQNEAQ (reference sequence). The CDR3 covers 12 residues. Trimming shortened V by 2 bases and J by 6 bases, and 8 bases separated the two germline ends. CDR3: CASSLLQTEQYF. In DNA form, the CDR3 reads TGTGCCAGCAGCTTACTCCAGACCGAGCAGTACTTC.

This clonotype was seen more than once but under ten times. The gene calls are TRBV12-3 or TRBV12-4 and TRBJ1-5; D is uncertain. This CDR3 contains 13 residues. V lost 6 bases and J lost 7, with 13 bases in between. The CDR3 region is CASSPSRAQPQHF. In DNA, the CDR3 is TGTGCCAGCAGCCCCAGTCGGGCCCAGCCCCAGCATTTT.

The chain combines TRBV6-5 with TRBJ1-1, with a weak D call TRBD1 (6 bases). V was cut by 4 bases and J by 0 bases, with 9 bases left in between. Germline V lookup: CDR1 MNHEY, CDR2 SVGAGI. There are 14 residues in the CDR3. As DNA, the CDR3 is TGTGCCAGCAGTTTCGGGACACTGAACACTGAAGCTTTCTTT. Encoded protein: CASSFGTLNTEAFF.

The sample holds a few counts of this clonotype. The chain is built from TRBV29-1 and TRBJ1-1; tentative D call: TRBD1 (6 bases). The CDR3 spans 13 residues. The V gene's germline CDR1 is SQVTM and CDR2 ANQGSEA. The V end lost 6 bases, the J end lost 0 bases, and 11 bases lay between the germline ends. The CDR3: CSVGGHLNTEAFF. As DNA, the CDR3 is TGCAGCGTGGGGGGACACCTGAACACTGAAGCTTTCTTT.

CDR3 sequence: CASSIWDTSDTQYF. CDR3 nucleotides: TGTGCCAGCAGCATATGGGACACCTCAGATACGCAGTATTTT. The gene calls are TRBV7-2 and TRBJ2-3; D is perhaps TRBD1 (6 bases). Per the germline V gene, CDR1 is SGHTA and CDR2 is FQGNSA. V was trimmed by 5 bases and J by 4 bases, leaving 13 bases between them. This CDR3 contains 14 residues.

This chain joins TRBV12-3 or TRBV12-4 and TRBJ1-2; possible D gene TRBD1, 6 bases. This CDR3 is built from 17 residues. Trimming left V 5 bases short and J 6 bases short, with 25 bases between. In DNA, the CDR3 is TGTGCCAGCAGTCACTACGGCGGGGGCTACCTAAGGGATGGCTACACCTTC. Translating it yields CASSHYGGGYLRDGYTF.